Sequencing of this TCR beta chain was carried out in a study of shared clonotypes between healthy human individuals. Overall study: CD8 memory received one plate per donor, CD8 naive two, CD4 memory three and CD4 naive three.

The data were produced by immunoSEQ multiplex PCR, yet TCRdb's version contains in-frame clones alone and is incomplete. The sample includes about 2,200,000 clones, about 92% of them seen just once. General study points: Clonotypes which were not shared had lower generation probabilities than clonotypes that all four donors shared. Estimated richness values were generally larger in naive subsets than in memory subsets.

Notes on this clone: Its antigen is unidentified.

Looked up from germline, CDR1 is LNHDA and CDR2 is SQIVND (reference sequence). V lost 10 bases to trimming and J lost 1 base, with 16 bases between them. The CDR3 is 14 amino acids. Naive-designated CD8 cells lacked CD45RO, were positively enriched for CCR7, and omitted terminally differentiated effector memory CD45RA+ cells. The study drew all its donors from Caucasian adults living in Nashville, Tennessee. V gene TRBV19 combines with J gene TRBJ1-1, with a possible D match to TRBD1 (6 bases). The sequence was obtained from a man between 18 and 35 years old in good health. Some clones in this sample may be carry-over from other donors' samples. Sequencing was done on a sample of naive CD8+ T cells from PBMCs. As DNA, the CDR3 is TGTGCCATCGACGGGGGGCAGACGAACACTGAAGCTTTCTTT. It specifies CAIDGGQTNTEAFF.